This T cell receptor (beta chain) was captured in a study of vaccination effects on CD4 cells after COVID-19. Before sequencing, viral peptide pools were used by the ViraFEST assay to expand antigen-specific CD4+ T cells. With approximately ten days of culture completed, CD4+ T cells were isolated. Participants were given two doses of BNT162b2 or mRNA-1273 vaccine. Half-medium changes using IL-2 medium occurred on days 3 and 7. This table comes from immunoSEQ multiplex PCR, and its TCRdb copy is limited to in-frame clones, with some not included. In the table there are 30,000 to 35,000 clones, more than 75% of which are singletons. Germline lookup yields CDR1 SGDLS and CDR2 YYNGEE. The CDR3 runs to 15 residues. V was shortened by 0 bases and J by 0 bases, with 9 bases between the two germline ends. As to this clone: The antigen is not known.

The sequence was obtained from a human donor who received a COVID-19 vaccine. Some clones in this sample may be carry-over from other donors' samples. The sequences come from CD4+ T cells from PBMCs cultured with HCoV-NL63 spike peptides, collected after COVID-19 vaccination. The chain recombines TRBV9 with TRBJ1-2; D is unresolved. Here the CDR3 DNA reads TGTGCCAGCAGCGTAGCTGCGGGTTCTAACTATGGCTACACCTTC. It specifies CASSVAAGSNYGYTF.